This T cell receptor beta chain was captured in a study of PD-1 blockade in mismatch repair-deficient tumors. On the study more broadly: Patients had eleven to twelve mismatch repair-deficient cancer types and were previously treated and progressing. Study-wide results and limits: Tumor-resident clones, often absent from pretreatment blood, expanded after pembrolizumab and then contracted.

The CDR3 totals 19 residues. CDR1 is MNHNS, CDR2 SASEGT, per germline. After removal of 4 bases from V and 4 bases from J, the junction contained 21 bases not matched to a gene. Three pembrolizumab responders had their TCRs sequenced. The assay was immunoSEQ multiplex PCR, and TCRdb's table has in-frame clones only and misses some. The profile shows 120,000 or so clones, approximately 90% of them singletons. For this clone: Its target is not known.

The clonotype comes from an adult with mismatch repair-deficient cancer. The gene calls are TRBV6-1 and TRBJ2-7; 8 bases match TRBD2. Sequencing used peripheral blood, obtained 44 weeks after starting pembrolizumab. This CDR3 reads CASSGSGSRILLQFYEQYF. The CDR3 DNA follows: TGTGCCAGCAGTGGGAGCGGGAGCAGAATCCTCCTCCAATTTTACGAGCAGTACTTC.